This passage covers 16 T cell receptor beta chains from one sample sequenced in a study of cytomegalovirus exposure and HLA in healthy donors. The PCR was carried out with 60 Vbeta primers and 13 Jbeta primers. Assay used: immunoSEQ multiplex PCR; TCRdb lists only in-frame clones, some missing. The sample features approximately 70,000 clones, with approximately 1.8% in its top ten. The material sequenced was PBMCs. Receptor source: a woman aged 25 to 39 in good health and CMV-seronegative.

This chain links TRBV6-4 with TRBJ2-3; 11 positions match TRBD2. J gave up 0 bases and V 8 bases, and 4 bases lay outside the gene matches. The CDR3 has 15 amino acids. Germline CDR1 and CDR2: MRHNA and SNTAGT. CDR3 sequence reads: CASSRLAGSTDTQYF. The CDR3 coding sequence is TGTGCCAGCTCCAGACTAGCGGGGAGCACAGATACGCAGTATTTT.

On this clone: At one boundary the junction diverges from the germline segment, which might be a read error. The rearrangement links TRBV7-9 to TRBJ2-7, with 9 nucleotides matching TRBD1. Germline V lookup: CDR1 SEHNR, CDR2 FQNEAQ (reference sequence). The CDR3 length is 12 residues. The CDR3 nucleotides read TGTGCCAGCGCGGAGACCCGGGACAGGGTTAACTTC. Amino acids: CASAETRDRVNF.

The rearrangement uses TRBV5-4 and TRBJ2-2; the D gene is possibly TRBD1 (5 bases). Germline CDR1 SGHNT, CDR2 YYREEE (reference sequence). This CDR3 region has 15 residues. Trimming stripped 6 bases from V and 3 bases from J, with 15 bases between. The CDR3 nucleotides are TGTGCCAGCACCCCAGGGCCCCCTTACACCGGGGAGCTGTTTTTT. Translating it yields CASTPGPPYTGELFF.

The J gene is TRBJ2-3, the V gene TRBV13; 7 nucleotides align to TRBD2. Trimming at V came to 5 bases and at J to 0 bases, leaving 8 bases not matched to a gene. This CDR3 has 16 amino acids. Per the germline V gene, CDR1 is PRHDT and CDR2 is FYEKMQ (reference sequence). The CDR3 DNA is TGTGCCAGCAGCCAAAGGTGGGGAGGGAGCACAGATACGCAGTATTTT. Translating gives CASSQRWGGSTDTQYF.

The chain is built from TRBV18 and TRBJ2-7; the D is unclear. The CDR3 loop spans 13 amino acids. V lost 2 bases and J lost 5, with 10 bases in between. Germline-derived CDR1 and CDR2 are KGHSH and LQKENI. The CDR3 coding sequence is TGTGCCAGCTCACCAGGGCAGACGAACGAGCAGTACTTC. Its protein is CASSPGQTNEQYF.

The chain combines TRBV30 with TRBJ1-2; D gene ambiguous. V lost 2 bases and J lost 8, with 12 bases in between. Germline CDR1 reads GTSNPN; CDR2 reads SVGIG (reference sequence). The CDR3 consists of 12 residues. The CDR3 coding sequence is TGTGCCTGGAGTTTAGAGAGGAAGGGCTACACCTTC. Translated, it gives CAWSLERKGYTF.

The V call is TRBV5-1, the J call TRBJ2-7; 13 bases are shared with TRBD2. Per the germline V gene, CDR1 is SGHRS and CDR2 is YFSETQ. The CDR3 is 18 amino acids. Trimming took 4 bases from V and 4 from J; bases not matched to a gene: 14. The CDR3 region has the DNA TGCGCCAGCAGCCTCGGACTAGCGGGAGTGGGGAGGGATTACGAGCAGTACTTC. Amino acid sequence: CASSLGLAGVGRDYEQYF.

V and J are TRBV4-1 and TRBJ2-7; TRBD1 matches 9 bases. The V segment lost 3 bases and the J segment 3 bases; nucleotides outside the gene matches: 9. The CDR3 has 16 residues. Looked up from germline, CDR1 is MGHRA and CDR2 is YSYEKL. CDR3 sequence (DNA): TGCGCCAGCAGCCATGATCCCGGGACAGGGTACTACGAGCAGTACTTC. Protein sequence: CASSHDPGTGYYEQYF.

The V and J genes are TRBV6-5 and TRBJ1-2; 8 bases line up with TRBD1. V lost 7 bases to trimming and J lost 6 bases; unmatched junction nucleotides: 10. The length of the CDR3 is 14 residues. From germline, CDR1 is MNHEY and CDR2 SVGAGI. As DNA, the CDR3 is TGTGCCAGCACCTCGTGGGACAGGAACCATGGCTACACCTTC. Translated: CASTSWDRNHGYTF.

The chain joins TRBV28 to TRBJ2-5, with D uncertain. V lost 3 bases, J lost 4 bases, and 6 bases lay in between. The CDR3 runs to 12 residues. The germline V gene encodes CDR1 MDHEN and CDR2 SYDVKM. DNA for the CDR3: TGTGCCAGCAGTTTCCGGAGAGAGACCCAGTACTTC. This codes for CASSFRRETQYF. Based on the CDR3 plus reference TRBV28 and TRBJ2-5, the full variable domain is DVKVTQSSRYLVKRTGEKVFLECVQDMDHENMFWYRQDPGLGLRLIYFSYDVKMKEKGDIPEGYSVSREKKERFSLILESASTNQTSMYLCASSFRRETQYFGPGTRLLVL.

The CDR3 sequence is CASSIARGALGGYTF. CDR3 DNA sequence: TGTGCCAGCAGTATCGCCAGGGGCGCGCTCGGTGGCTACACCTTC. The chain joins TRBV27 to TRBJ1-2; D perhaps matches TRBD1 (6 bases). Trimming took off 5 bases at V and 7 bases at J, with 20 bases between the two ends. CDR1 is MNHEY, CDR2 SMNVEV, per germline (reference sequence). The CDR3 totals 15 residues.

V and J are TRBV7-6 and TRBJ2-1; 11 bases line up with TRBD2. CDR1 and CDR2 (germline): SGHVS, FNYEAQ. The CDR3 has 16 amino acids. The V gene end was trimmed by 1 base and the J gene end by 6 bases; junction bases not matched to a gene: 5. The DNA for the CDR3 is TGTGCCAGCAGCTTAGTGGGCCTAGCGGGGGGCAATGAGCAGTTCTTC. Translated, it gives CASSLVGLAGGNEQFF.

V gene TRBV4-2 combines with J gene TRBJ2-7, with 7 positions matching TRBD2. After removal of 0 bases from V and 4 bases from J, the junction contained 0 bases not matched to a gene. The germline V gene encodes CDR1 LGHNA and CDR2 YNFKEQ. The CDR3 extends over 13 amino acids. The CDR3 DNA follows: TGTGCCAGCAGCCAAGATAGCGGGTACGAGCAGTACTTC. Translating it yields CASSQDSGYEQYF.

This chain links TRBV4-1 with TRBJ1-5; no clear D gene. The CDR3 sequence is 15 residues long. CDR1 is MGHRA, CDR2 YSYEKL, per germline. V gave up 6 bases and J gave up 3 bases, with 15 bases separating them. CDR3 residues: CASSPAGSPNQPQHF. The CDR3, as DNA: TGCGCCAGCAGTCCCGCGGGGTCCCCCAATCAGCCCCAGCATTTT.

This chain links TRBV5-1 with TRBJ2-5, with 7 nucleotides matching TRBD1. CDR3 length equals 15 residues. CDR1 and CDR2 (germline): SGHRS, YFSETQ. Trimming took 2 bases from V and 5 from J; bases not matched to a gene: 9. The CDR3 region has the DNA TGCGCCAGCAGCTTCGGTAACAGGGGAATCGAGACCCAGTACTTC. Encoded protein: CASSFGNRGIETQYF.

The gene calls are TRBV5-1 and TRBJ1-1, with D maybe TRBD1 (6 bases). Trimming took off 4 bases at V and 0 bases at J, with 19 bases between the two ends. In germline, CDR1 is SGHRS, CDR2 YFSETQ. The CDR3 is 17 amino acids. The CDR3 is CASSRDGQINLNTEAFF. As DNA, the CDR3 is TGCGCCAGCAGCCGGGACGGACAGATCAACTTGAACACTGAAGCTTTCTTT. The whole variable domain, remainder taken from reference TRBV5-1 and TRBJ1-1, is KAGVTQTPRYLIKTRGQQVTLSCSPISGHRSVSWYQQTPGQGLQFLFEYFSETQRNKGNFPGRFSGRQFSNSRSEMNVSTLELGDSALYLCASSRDGQINLNTEAFFGQGTRLTVV.